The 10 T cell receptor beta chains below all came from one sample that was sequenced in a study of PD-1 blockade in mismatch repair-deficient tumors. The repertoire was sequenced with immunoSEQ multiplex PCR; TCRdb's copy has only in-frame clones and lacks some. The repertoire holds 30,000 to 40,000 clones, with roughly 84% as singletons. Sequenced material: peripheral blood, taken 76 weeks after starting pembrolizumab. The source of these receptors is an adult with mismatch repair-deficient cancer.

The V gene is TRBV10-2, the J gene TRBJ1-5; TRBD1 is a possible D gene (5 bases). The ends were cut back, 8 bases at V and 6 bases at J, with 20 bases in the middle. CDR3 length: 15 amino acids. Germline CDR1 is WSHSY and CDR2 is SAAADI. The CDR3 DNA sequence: TGCGCCAGCGCCCCGAGTAGGGGCGAGGGTCAGCCCCAGCATTTT. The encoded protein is CASAPSRGEGQPQHF.

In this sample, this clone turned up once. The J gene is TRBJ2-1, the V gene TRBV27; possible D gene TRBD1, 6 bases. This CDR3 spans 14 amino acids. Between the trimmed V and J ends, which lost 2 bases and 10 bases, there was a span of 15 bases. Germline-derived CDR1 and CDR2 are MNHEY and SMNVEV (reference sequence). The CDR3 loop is CASSLRGTGKEQFF. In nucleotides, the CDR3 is TGTGCCAGCAGTTTACGAGGAACAGGGAAAGAGCAGTTCTTC.

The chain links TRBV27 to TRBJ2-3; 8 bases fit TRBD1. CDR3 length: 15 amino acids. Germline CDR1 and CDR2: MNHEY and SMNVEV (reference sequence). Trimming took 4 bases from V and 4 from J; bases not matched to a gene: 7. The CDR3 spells CASSSRQGMADTQYF. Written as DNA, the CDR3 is TGTGCCAGCAGTTCCCGACAGGGGATGGCAGATACGCAGTATTTT.

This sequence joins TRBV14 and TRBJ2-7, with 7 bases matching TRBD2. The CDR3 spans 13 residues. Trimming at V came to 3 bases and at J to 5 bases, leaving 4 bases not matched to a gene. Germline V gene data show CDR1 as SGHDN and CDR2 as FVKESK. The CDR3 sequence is CASSQGGSNEQYF. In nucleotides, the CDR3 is TGTGCCAGCAGCCAGGGAGGGTCCAACGAGCAGTACTTC.

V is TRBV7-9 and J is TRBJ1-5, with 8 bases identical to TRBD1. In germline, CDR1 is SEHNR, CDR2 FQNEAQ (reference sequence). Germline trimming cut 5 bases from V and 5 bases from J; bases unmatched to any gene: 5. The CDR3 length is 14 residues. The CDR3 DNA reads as TGTGCCAGCAGCCGGACAGGGAATGATCAGCCCCAGCATTTT. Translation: CASSRTGNDQPQHF.

In nucleotides, the CDR3 is TGTGCCAGTAGGGACTTACAGGGGGCTGAAGCTTTCTTT. Protein product: CASRDLQGAEAFF. V usage is TRBV19 and J usage is TRBJ1-1, with 8 bases fitting TRBD1. V shed 6 bases and J 6 bases; nucleotides not matched to a gene: 6. There are 13 residues in the CDR3. Germline V gene sequence: CDR1 LNHDA, CDR2 SQIVND (reference sequence).

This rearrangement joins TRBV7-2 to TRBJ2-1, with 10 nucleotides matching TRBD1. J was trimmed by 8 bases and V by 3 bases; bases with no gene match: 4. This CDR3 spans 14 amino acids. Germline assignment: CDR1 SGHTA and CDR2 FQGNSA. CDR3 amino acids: CASSLGGQGYEQFF. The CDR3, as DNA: TGTGCCAGCAGCTTGGGGGGACAGGGGTATGAGCAGTTCTTC.

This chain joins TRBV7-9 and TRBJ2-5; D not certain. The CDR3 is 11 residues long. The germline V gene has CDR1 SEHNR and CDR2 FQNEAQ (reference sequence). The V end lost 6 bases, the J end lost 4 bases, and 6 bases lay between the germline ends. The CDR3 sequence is CASRYGETQYF. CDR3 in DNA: TGTGCCAGCAGGTACGGAGAGACCCAGTACTTC.

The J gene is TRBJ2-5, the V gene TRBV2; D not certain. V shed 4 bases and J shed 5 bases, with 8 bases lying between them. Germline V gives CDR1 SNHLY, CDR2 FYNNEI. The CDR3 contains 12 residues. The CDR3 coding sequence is TGTGCCAGCAGTGCTGTGACCGAGACCCAGTACTTC. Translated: CASSAVTETQYF.

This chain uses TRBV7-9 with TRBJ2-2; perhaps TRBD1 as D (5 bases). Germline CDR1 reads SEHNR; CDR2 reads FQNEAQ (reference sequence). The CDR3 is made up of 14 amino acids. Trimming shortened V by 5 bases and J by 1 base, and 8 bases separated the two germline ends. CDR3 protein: CASSQGVNTGELFF. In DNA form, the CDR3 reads TGTGCCAGCAGCCAAGGGGTGAACACCGGGGAGCTGTTTTTT.